This is a list of T cell receptor beta chains from one sample in a study of blood T cell repertoires in COVID-19. TCRdb's copy holds only in-frame clones and misses some; the assay was immunoSEQ multiplex PCR. The top ten clones hold 5.1% of a sample with over 250,000 clones, over 75% of them seen once. The sample was peripheral blood. These receptors originate from a man aged 50-59 years with active or convalescent COVID-19. The CDR3 runs from the conserved cysteine through the conserved F or W. D genes are given only for firm matches. Not every row has a clone size; where given, it reads once, few, many or a size class.

j_call | v_call | d_call | clone_size | cdr3_aa | cdr3_nt
TRBJ1-4 | TRBV11-2 | . | . | CASSNSWAGNEKLFF | TGTGCCAGCAGCAACAGTTGGGCGGGCAATGAAAAACTGTTTTTT
TRBJ1-2 | TRBV7-2 | TRBD1 | . | CASSSGGTGLSSYGYTF | TGTGCCAGCAGCTCCGGTGGGACAGGGTTAAGTTCCTATGGCTACACCTTC
TRBJ2-3 | TRBV4-3 | TRBD2 | . | CASSPPGLAGVQDTQYF | TGCGCCAGCAGCCCCCCGGGACTAGCGGGAGTGCAAGATACGCAGTATTTT
TRBJ2-5 | TRBV21-1 | . | . | CASSTPRGPGLAAQETQYF | TGTGCCAGCAGCACCCCCCGAGGGCCGGGACTAGCGGCCCAAGAGACCCAGTACTTC
TRBJ2-7 | TRBV28 | TRBD1 | . | CASSSAGTVGYEQYF | TGTGCCAGCAGTTCCGCCGGGACAGTGGGCTACGAGCAGTACTTC
TRBJ2-7 | TRBV20-1 | . | . | CSASHAGLFYEQYF | TGCAGTGCTAGTCATGCGGGACTTTTCTACGAGCAGTACTTC
TRBJ1-5 | TRBV5-3 | . | few | CVRDRRVGRGSHQPQHF | TGTGTCAGAGACCGTAGAGTTGGGAGGGGATCCCATCAGCCCCAGCATTTT
TRBJ1-1 | TRBV7-8 | . | . | CASSGSQRTMNTEAFF | TGTGCCAGCAGCGGATCCCAGCGTACTATGAACACTGAAGCTTTCTTT
TRBJ1-1 | TRBV18 | . | . | CASSTNYNTEAFF | TGTGCCAGCTCAACAAACTATAACACTGAAGCTTTCTTT
TRBJ2-7 | TRBV29-1 | TRBD1 | . | CSVAPGQGDYEQYF | TGCAGCGTGGCTCCGGGACAGGGGGACTACGAGCAGTACTTC
TRBJ1-2 | TRBV30 | . | . | CAWSRNSNYGYTF | TGTGCCTGGAGTAGGAACAGCAACTATGGCTACACCTTC
TRBJ2-1 | TRBV19 | . | . | CASSPSAFIPRRRDEQFF | TGTGCCAGTTCTCCCTCGGCCTTTATCCCCCGTCGGAGAGACGAGCAGTTCTTC
TRBJ1-2 | TRBV12-3/TRBV12-4 | . | . | CASTQRGYYGYTF | TGTGCCAGCACCCAGAGAGGGTACTATGGCTACACCTTC
TRBJ1-5 | TRBV5-1 | TRBD1 | few | CASSWGQGSNQPQHF | TGCGCCAGCAGCTGGGGACAGGGGTCGAATCAGCCCCAGCATTTT
TRBJ1-1 | TRBV14 | . | . | CASSQQGGTEAFF | TGTGCCAGCAGCCAACAGGGTGGCACTGAAGCTTTCTTT
TRBJ2-1 | TRBV20-1 | . | . | CSIYRGNEQFF | TGCAGTATCTACCGGGGCAATGAGCAGTTCTTC
TRBJ1-1 | TRBV5-1 | . | few | CASSLGPTGMYTEAFF | TGCGCCAGCAGCTTGGGTCCTACAGGGATGTACACTGAAGCTTTCTTT
TRBJ2-1 | TRBV27 | TRBD2 | . | CASYPIGGSSNEQFF | TGTGCCAGCTATCCTATTGGCGGGAGTAGCAATGAGCAGTTCTTC
TRBJ1-2 | TRBV7-8 | . | . | CASSLRPVEGYTF | TGTGCCAGCAGCTTAAGGCCCGTGGAGGGCTACACCTTC
TRBJ2-1 | TRBV27 | TRBD2 | . | CASRSGQGLAYYEQFF | TGTGCCAGCAGAAGTGGCCAAGGACTAGCTTACTATGAGCAGTTCTTC
TRBJ2-3 | TRBV10-3 | . | once | CAISREADTQYF | TGTGCCATCAGTAGGGAGGCAGATACGCAGTATTTT
TRBJ2-7 | TRBV28 | . | . | CASSLSTRYEQYF | TGTGCCAGCAGTTTATCAACCAGATACGAGCAGTACTTC
TRBJ2-6 | TRBV18 | . | once | CASSATGTGANVLTF | TGTGCCAGCTCAGCTACAGGGACTGGGGCCAACGTCCTGACTTTC
TRBJ2-5 | TRBV24-1 | TRBD2 | . | CATSAGLAGGQETQYF | TGTGCCACCAGTGCGGGACTAGCGGGAGGGCAAGAGACCCAGTACTTC
TRBJ1-1 | TRBV6-6 | . | . | CASSVTLNTEAFF | TGTGCCAGCAGTGTCACATTGAACACTGAAGCTTTCTTT
TRBJ1-2 | TRBV24-1 | TRBD1 | . | CATSDRTGVGYTF | TGTGCCACCAGTGATCGGACAGGGGTCGGCTACACCTTC
TRBJ2-7 | TRBV27 | . | . | CANPTVPYEQYF | TGTGCCAACCCGACAGTGCCTTACGAGCAGTACTTC
TRBJ1-1 | TRBV7-2 | . | . | CASSLGQMNTEAFF | TGTGCCAGCAGCTTGGGCCAGATGAACACTGAAGCTTTCTTT
TRBJ1-2 | TRBV18 | . | . | CASSPIPGNYGYTF | TGTGCCAGCTCACCAATCCCAGGGAACTATGGCTACACCTTC
TRBJ1-5 | TRBV5-5 | TRBD1 | . | CASSRTGGNQPQHF | TGTGCCAGCAGCCGGACAGGGGGCAATCAGCCCCAGCATTTT
TRBJ1-2 | TRBV5-1 | . | . | CASSWTLDRTNYGYTF | TGCGCCAGCAGCTGGACCCTCGACAGAACTAACTATGGCTACACCTTC
TRBJ2-3 | TRBV3-1/TRBV3-2 | TRBD2 | . | CASSHGLAGEADTQYF | TGTGCCAGCAGCCATGGGCTAGCGGGAGAGGCAGATACGCAGTATTTT
TRBJ1-5 | TRBV27 | . | few | CASSPGGGNQPQHF | TGTGCCAGCAGCCCCGGCGGCGGCAATCAGCCCCAGCATTTT
TRBJ1-1 | TRBV5-1 | . | . | CASSPWGEDTEAFF | TGCGCCAGCAGCCCTTGGGGAGAGGACACTGAAGCTTTCTTT
TRBJ1-1 | TRBV5-1 | . | . | CASSLAPRGSGTEAFF | TGCGCCAGCAGCTTGGCCCCTCGGGGGAGTGGCACTGAAGCTTTCTTT
TRBJ2-2 | TRBV10-2 | TRBD2 | . | CASSTPSGGGVTGELFF | TGCGCCAGCAGTACCCCTAGCGGAGGTGGCGTCACCGGGGAGCTGTTTTTT
TRBJ1-6 | TRBV19 | . | . | CASREPNSPLHF | TGTGCCAGTCGGGAGCCTAATTCACCCCTCCACTTT
TRBJ2-1 | TRBV27 | TRBD2 | few | CASSFISSGRAHEQFF | TGTGCCAGCAGTTTTATTAGTAGCGGGAGGGCCCATGAGCAGTTCTTC
TRBJ2-4 | TRBV23-1 | . | once | CASSPGKLAKNIQYF | TGCGCCAGCAGTCCCGGTAAGCTAGCCAAAAACATTCAGTACTTC
TRBJ2-7 | TRBV14 | TRBD2 | . | CASSGGGSYEQYF | TGTGCCAGCTCGGGAGGGGGATCCTACGAGCAGTACTTC
TRBJ1-2 | TRBV2 | . | . | CASSPLQTYGYTF | TGTGCCAGCAGTCCACTGCAAACTTATGGCTACACCTTC
TRBJ2-5 | TRBV29-1 | TRBD1 | . | CSVARGTGNGETQYF | TGCAGCGTTGCAAGGGGGACAGGGAATGGGGAGACCCAGTACTTC